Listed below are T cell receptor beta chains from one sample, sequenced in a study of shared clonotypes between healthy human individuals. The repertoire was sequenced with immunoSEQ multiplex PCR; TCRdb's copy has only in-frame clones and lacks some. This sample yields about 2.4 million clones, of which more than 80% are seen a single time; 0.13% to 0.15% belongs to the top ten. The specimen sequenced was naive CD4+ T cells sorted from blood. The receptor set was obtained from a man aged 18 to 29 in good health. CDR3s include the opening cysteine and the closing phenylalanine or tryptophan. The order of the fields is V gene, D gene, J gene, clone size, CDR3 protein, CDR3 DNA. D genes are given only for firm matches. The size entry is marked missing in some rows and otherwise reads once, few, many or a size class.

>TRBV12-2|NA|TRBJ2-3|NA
CASRLALGGSSPRGPRTDTQYF
TGTGCAAGTCGCTTAGCGCTGGGGGGATCTAGCCCGAGGGGGCCGCGCACAGATACGCAGTATTTT
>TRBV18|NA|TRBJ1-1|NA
CASSPPGGLPEAFF
TGTGCCAGCTCACCACCCGGGGGCCTACCTGAAGCTTTCTTT
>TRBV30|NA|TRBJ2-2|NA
CAWNRGRETGELFF
TGTGCCTGGAACAGGGGGAGGGAAACCGGGGAGCTGTTTTTT
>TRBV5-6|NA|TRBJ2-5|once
CASSLYFKGPTQYF
TGTGCCAGCAGCTTGTATTTTAAGGGACCGACCCAGTACTTC
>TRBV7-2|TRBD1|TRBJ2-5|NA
CASSSLTGTKQETQYF
TGTGCCAGCAGCTCCCTGACAGGGACAAAACAAGAGACCCAGTACTTC
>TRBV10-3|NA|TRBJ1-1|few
CAISVGGNTEAFF
TGTGCCATCAGTGTCGGTGGGAACACTGAAGCTTTCTTT
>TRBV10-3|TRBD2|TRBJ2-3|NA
CAISEFASGGASDTQYF
TGTGCCATCAGTGAGTTTGCTAGCGGGGGGGCATCAGATACGCAGTATTTT
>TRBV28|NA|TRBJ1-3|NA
CASSSGGRGGNTIYF
TGTGCCAGCAGTTCCGGAGGCAGGGGTGGAAACACCATATATTTT
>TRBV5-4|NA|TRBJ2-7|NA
CASSPGDGVYEQYF
TGTGCCAGCAGTCCGGGGGACGGGGTCTACGAGCAGTACTTC
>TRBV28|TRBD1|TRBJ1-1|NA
CASRFGGPGDSTEAFF
TGTGCCAGTCGTTTTGGGGGACCGGGGGACAGCACTGAAGCTTTCTTT